What follows is one T cell receptor beta chain and its context. CDR1 and CDR2 from the germline V gene are SGHRS and YFSETQ. This CDR3 has 15 residues. The V end was cut by 0 bases, the J end by 1 base, with 5 bases between. These data are taken from a study of blood T cell repertoires in COVID-19. Background on the study: Donors in the United States, Italy and Spain gave samples during acute or convalescent COVID-19. Nucleic acid was either cDNA or gDNA, and it came from T cells, B-cell-depleted T cells, or PBMCs.

Source study methods: Amplified reference gene primers provided the basis for estimating nucleated cell counts. Libraries were prepared by immunoSEQ multiplex PCR; TCRdb keeps only in-frame clonotypes and omits some of them. Clone size and V and J calls were adopted from that table, with D and trimming inferred from the DNA. The sample records hundreds of thousands of clones, around 85% being singletons. The receptor's source is a man aged 45 to 65 with active or convalescent COVID-19. The specimen was peripheral blood. The rearrangement links TRBV5-1 to TRBJ1-6; a possible D gene is TRBD1 (5 bases). CDR3 amino acids: CASSLGQSYNSPLHF. For the CDR3, the DNA is TGCGCCAGCAGCTTGGGACAGTCCTATAATTCACCCCTCCACTTT.